The present T cell receptor (beta chain) was sequenced within a study of blood T cells in healthy people across ages. Through a sample-barcoded 5' primer and a J-beta primer mix, a second PCR was run for roughly 7 to 11 cycles. TCRdb re-analysed the 5' RACE reads in MiXCR, keeping a single row per CDR3 protein. Of 850,000 or so distinct CDR3 sequences in the sample, 25% to 35% were seen once. This clonotype was seen at least ten times. A minimum of 6 micrograms of total RNA was extracted per sample. V gave up 5 bases and J gave up 4 bases; unmatched junction bases: 11. The length of the CDR3 is 16 residues. Looked up from germline, CDR1 is SEHNR and CDR2 is FQNEAQ (reference sequence).

The chain carries TRBV7-9 and TRBJ2-1; 7 bases align to TRBD2. The TCR originated in a woman aged 80 or older in good health. Sequencing input: blood. The CDR3 region has the DNA TGTGCCAGCAGCCCCGGGAAAGCGGGGAAGTACAATGAGCAGTTCTTC. This gives the protein CASSPGKAGKYNEQFF.